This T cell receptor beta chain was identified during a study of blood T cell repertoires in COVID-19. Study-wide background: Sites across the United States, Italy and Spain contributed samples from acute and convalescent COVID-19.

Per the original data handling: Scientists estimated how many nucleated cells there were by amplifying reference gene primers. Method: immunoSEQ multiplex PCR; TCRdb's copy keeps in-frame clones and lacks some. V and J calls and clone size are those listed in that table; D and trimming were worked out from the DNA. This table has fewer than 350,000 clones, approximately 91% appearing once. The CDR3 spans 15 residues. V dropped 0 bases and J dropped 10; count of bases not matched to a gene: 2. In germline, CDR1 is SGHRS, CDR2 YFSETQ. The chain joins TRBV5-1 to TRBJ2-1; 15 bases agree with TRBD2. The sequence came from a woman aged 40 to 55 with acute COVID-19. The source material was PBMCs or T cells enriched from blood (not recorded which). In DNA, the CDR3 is TGCGCCAGCAGCTTGGCAGGGACTAGCGGGGGGGAGCAGTTCTTC. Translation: CASSLAGTSGGEQFF.